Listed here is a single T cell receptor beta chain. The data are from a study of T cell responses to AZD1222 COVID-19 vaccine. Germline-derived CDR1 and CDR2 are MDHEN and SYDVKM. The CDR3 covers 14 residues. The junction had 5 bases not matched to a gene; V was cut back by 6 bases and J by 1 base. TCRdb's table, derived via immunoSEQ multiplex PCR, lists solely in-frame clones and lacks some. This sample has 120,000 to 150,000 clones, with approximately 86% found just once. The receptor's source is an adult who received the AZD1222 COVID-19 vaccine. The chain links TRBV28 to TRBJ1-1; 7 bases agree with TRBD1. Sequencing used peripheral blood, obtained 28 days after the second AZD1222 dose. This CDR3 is CASSWTGRNTEAFF. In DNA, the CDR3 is TGTGCCAGCAGCTGGACAGGCAGGAACACTGAAGCTTTCTTT.